These T cell receptor beta chains were read from a single sample in a study of cytomegalovirus exposure and HLA in healthy donors. Profiled with immunoSEQ multiplex PCR; TCRdb holds only in-frame clones, not every one. The sample yields under 250,000 clones, 78% seen once. Sequenced: PBMCs. The receptors here all came from a male donor in good health and CMV-seronegative. Each CDR3 is given with its conserved first and last residue. A D gene is named only where the DNA matches it firmly. Rows give clone size only sometimes, using once, few, many, or a class for an expanded clone.

V: TRBV5-4
J: TRBJ1-1
D: -
size: -
DNA: TGTGCCAGCAGTATCCCCCGGGGCACTGAAGCTTTCTTT
CDR3: CASSIPRGTEAFF

V: TRBV12-5
J: TRBJ1-5
D: TRBD1
size: -
DNA: TGTGCTAGTGGTTTGAGGGACAGGGTAGGTCAGCCCCAGCATTTT
CDR3: CASGLRDRVGQPQHF

V: TRBV7-2
J: TRBJ2-5
D: -
size: -
DNA: TGTGCCAGCAGCTTAGGGACATCATCTCAAGAGACCCAGTACTTC
CDR3: CASSLGTSSQETQYF

V: TRBV27
J: TRBJ2-7
D: TRBD1
size: once
DNA: TGTGCCAGCAGTTTTAGGGGGCCCTACGAGCAGTACTTC
CDR3: CASSFRGPYEQYF

V: TRBV10-3
J: TRBJ1-2
D: -
size: -
DNA: TGTGCCATCAGTGAGAACAGGGACCATGGCTACACCTTC
CDR3: CAISENRDHGYTF

V: TRBV9
J: TRBJ1-1
D: -
size: -
DNA: TGTGCCAGCAGCGTAGTCCCCGGGAACACTGAAGCTTTCTTT
CDR3: CASSVVPGNTEAFF

V: TRBV7-2
J: TRBJ2-1
D: TRBD2
size: -
DNA: TGTGCCAGCAGCTCGAGGACTAGCGGGAGAGATAATGAGCAGTTCTTC
CDR3: CASSSRTSGRDNEQFF

V: TRBV5-5
J: TRBJ2-2
D: -
size: -
DNA: TGTGCCAGCAGCTTGTGGGCAGGGGACACCGGGGAGCTGTTTTTT
CDR3: CASSLWAGDTGELFF

V: TRBV2
J: TRBJ2-2
D: TRBD2
size: -
DNA: TGTGCCAGCAGTGCCTTCCTAGCGGGAGCTACAACCGGGGAGCTGTTTTTT
CDR3: CASSAFLAGATTGELFF

V: TRBV6-1
J: TRBJ2-7
D: TRBD2
size: few
DNA: TGTGCCAGCAGCCAATATCGGACTAGCGGCTACGAGCAGTACTTC
CDR3: CASSQYRTSGYEQYF

V: TRBV15
J: TRBJ2-5
D: TRBD1
size: -
DNA: TGTGCCACCAGCTCAAGACAGGGGGGGGAGACCCAGTACTTC
CDR3: CATSSRQGGETQYF

V: TRBV5-1
J: TRBJ2-2
D: TRBD1
size: -
DNA: TGCGCCAGCAGCCTAGGGACAGGGGCCGGGGAGCTGTTTTTT
CDR3: CASSLGTGAGELFF

V: TRBV18
J: TRBJ1-3
D: -
size: -
DNA: TGTGCCAGCTCACCTATACAGGGCAGCTCTGGAAACACCATATATTTT
CDR3: CASSPIQGSSGNTIYF

V: TRBV9
J: TRBJ2-2
D: TRBD1
size: -
DNA: TGTGCCAGCAGCGTAGTTCCGCCGGGACAGGCCAACACCGGGGAGCTGTTTTTT
CDR3: CASSVVPPGQANTGELFF

V: TRBV4-1
J: TRBJ1-5
D: TRBD1
size: few
DNA: TGCGCCAGCAGCCAAGATGGTCGAGGGGGCTGGGAGCCCCAGCATTTT
CDR3: CASSQDGRGGWEPQHF

V: TRBV18
J: TRBJ2-1
D: -
size: -
DNA: TGTGCCAGCTCACCCCAGGGGAATGAGCAGTTCTTC
CDR3: CASSPQGNEQFF

V: TRBV29-1
J: TRBJ1-5
D: -
size: -
DNA: TGCAGCGCTGGGGTAGGGGGTCAGCCCCAGCATTTT
CDR3: CSAGVGGQPQHF

V: TRBV5-4
J: TRBJ1-5
D: TRBD1
size: -
DNA: TGTGCCAGCAGCTTGGGGGACAGACCTAATCAGCCCCAGCATTTT
CDR3: CASSLGDRPNQPQHF